This T cell receptor beta chain was profiled in a study of OX40 agonist ivuxolimab in advanced cancers. Data came from immunoSEQ multiplex PCR; TCRdb stores just in-frame clones and leaves some out. In the table there are fewer than 85,000 clones, around 92% of which are singletons. Study-wide results and caveats: Normalized T-cell clonal expansion was also low in a subset of nonresponders. Partial responders receiving 0.1-3.0 mg/kg showed among the lowest clonal expansion.

The ends were cut back, 3 bases at V and 4 bases at J, with 18 bases in the middle. CDR1 is SNHLY, CDR2 FYNNEI, per germline. The CDR3 contains 16 residues. Remarks on this clone: The antigen remains unidentified.

This chain uses TRBV2 with TRBJ1-2; D uncertain. Sequencing used CD4+ or CD8+ T cells sorted from blood, obtained in a trial of the OX40 agonist ivuxolimab. The source of this sequence is an adult with an advanced solid tumor such as melanoma, head and neck, liver or kidney cancer. The DNA for the CDR3 is TGTGCCAGCAGTGACGTGGGGAATCGCCCCAGCTATGGCTACACCTTC. Translating it yields CASSDVGNRPSYGYTF.